These 18 T cell receptor beta chains were all obtained from the same sample, sequenced in a study of metastatic and nonmetastatic thyroid tumors. Every patient was untreated before thyroid surgery. TCRdb called clones again from the PCR reads with MiXCR. The sample carries some 20,000 clones, approximately 17% recorded once. The source material was blood. All receptors derive from a male donor with papillary thyroid cancer or a benign thyroid nodule (not recorded which). Some clones in this sample may be carry-over from other donors' samples.

This clone was recorded many times. The chain has TRBV9 and TRBJ2-7; D is ambiguous. The germline CDR1 and CDR2 sequences are SGDLS and YYNGEE. The CDR3 runs to 12 residues. The V gene lost 3 bases and the J gene lost 3 bases, with 7 bases spanning the gap. CDR3 nucleotides: TGTGCCAGCAGCGCCGGAAACTACGAGCAGTACTTC. Translation: CASSAGNYEQYF. Together with reference TRBV9 and TRBJ2-7, the CDR3 gives the full variable domain: DSGVTQTPKHLITATGQRVTLRCSPRSGDLSVYWYQQSLDQGLQFLIQYYNGEERAKGNILERFSAQQFPDLHSELNLSSLELGDSALYFCASSAGNYEQYFGPGTRLTVT.

By sample share, this clone is medium-sized (0.01 to 0.1%). V usage is TRBV7-8 and J usage is TRBJ2-1; 12 bases align to TRBD2. The J segment lost 4 bases and the V segment lost 5 bases, leaving 15 bases of the junction unmatched. The CDR3 is made up of 19 amino acids. CDR1 and CDR2 (germline): SGHVS, FQNEAQ. Here the CDR3 reads CASSIPSGREYSSYNEQFF. DNA for the CDR3: TGTGCCAGCAGCATACCTAGCGGGAGGGAATATTCATCATACAATGAGCAGTTCTTC.

This clone was detected many times. The chain carries TRBV12-3 or TRBV12-4 and TRBJ2-1; 10 bases match TRBD2. V trimming: 6 bases; J trimming: 4 bases; junction bases outside the gene matches: 6. CDR3 length: 15 amino acids. The CDR3: CASSRLAGGYNEQFF. CDR3 DNA sequence: TGTGCCAGCAGCCGACTAGCGGGCGGATACAATGAGCAGTTCTTC.

CDR3 in amino acids: CSAGTSGTYEQYF. CDR3 DNA sequence: TGCAGTGCCGGGACTAGCGGGACATACGAGCAGTACTTC. The chain combines TRBV20-1 with TRBJ2-7, with 13 positions matching TRBD2. The ends lost 6 bases at V and 4 bases at J; junction bases unmatched: 3. The CDR3 runs to 13 residues. Germline assignment: CDR1 DFQATT and CDR2 SNEGSKA (reference sequence).

This clone was detected many times. This chain links TRBV20-1 with TRBJ2-1; weak D call: TRBD2 (5 bases). The germline V gene encodes CDR1 DFQATT and CDR2 SNEGSKA (reference sequence). Deletions cut 3 bases from V and 4 bases from J, with 16 bases between. This CDR3 spans 15 amino acids. This CDR3 reads CSASKAGILYNEQFF. The CDR3 coding sequence is TGCAGTGCTAGTAAGGCGGGTATCCTTTACAATGAGCAGTTCTTC.

This clone was counted at least ten times. The V gene is TRBV6-5, the J gene TRBJ2-2; possible D gene TRBD2, 6 bases. The CDR3 spans 16 residues. Germline V gene lookup returns CDR1 MNHEY and CDR2 SVGAGI. V was cut by 0 bases and J by 7 bases, with 15 bases left in between. The CDR3 is CASSYSSSVWLGELFF. The CDR3 DNA reads TGTGCCAGCAGTTACTCTTCTAGCGTTTGGCTCGGGGAGCTGTTTTTT.

This clone came up many times. V is TRBV29-1 and J is TRBJ1-1; 10 nucleotides match TRBD1. The CDR3 length is 15 residues. V was clipped by 4 bases and J by 4 bases; unmatched bases: 9. Germline lookup yields CDR1 SQVTM and CDR2 ANQGSEA. The DNA for the CDR3 is TGCAGCGTTGGGGACAGGGGAGGTACGGCCACTGAAGCTTTCTTT. Translated, it gives CSVGDRGGTATEAFF.

The V and J genes are TRBV20-1 and TRBJ1-1; 11 bases fit TRBD1. The CDR3 contains 16 residues. Germline V lookup: CDR1 DFQATT, CDR2 SNEGSKA (reference sequence). J gave up 0 bases and V 2 bases, and 5 bases lay outside the gene matches. This chain's CDR3 is CSARRRTGGMNTEAFF. The CDR3 DNA reads as TGCAGTGCTAGAAGGCGGACAGGGGGCATGAACACTGAAGCTTTCTTT.

This clone was counted between two and nine times. The chain carries TRBV6-1 and TRBJ2-1; no reliable D call. This CDR3 region has 12 residues. The germline V gene has CDR1 MNHNS and CDR2 SASEGT. Trimming shortened V by 5 bases and J by 8 bases, and 10 bases separated the two germline ends. The CDR3 bases are TGTGCCAGCAGTACGGGTTTGGATGAGCAGTTCTTC. Protein sequence: CASSTGLDEQFF.

In its sample, this clone was seen many times. J is TRBJ1-1 and V is TRBV7-8; 8 bases agree with TRBD1. This CDR3 contains 13 residues. The V gene's germline CDR1 is SGHVS and CDR2 FQNEAQ. Trimming removed 2 bases from V and 11 bases from J; junction bases left unmatched: 7. This CDR3 is CASSLRRTGLAFF. CDR3 coding DNA: TGTGCCAGCAGCTTACGTCGGACAGGGCTTGCTTTCTTT.

This clone was observed at least ten times. The chain is built from TRBV9 and TRBJ2-1, with D unclear. Germline V gene sequence: CDR1 SGDLS, CDR2 YYNGEE. The CDR3 length is 12 residues. The ends were cut back, 3 bases at V and 10 bases at J, with 11 bases in the middle. The CDR3 protein is CASSADVSEQFF. The CDR3 nucleotides read TGTGCCAGCAGCGCCGATGTATCCGAGCAGTTCTTC.

The chain joins TRBV11-1 to TRBJ2-3, with TRBD1 identical over 11 bases. Unmatched junction bases numbered 7, after V lost 5 bases and J lost 0 bases. Germline assignment: CDR1 SGHAT and CDR2 FQDESV (reference sequence). The CDR3 sequence is 17 residues long. The CDR3 nucleotides read TGTGCCAGCAGCCCCGGGACAGGGGGGACTAGCACAGATACGCAGTATTTT. Amino acid sequence: CASSPGTGGTSTDTQYF. The whole variable domain, filled in from reference TRBV11-1 and TRBJ2-3, reads EAEVAQSPRYKITEKSQAVAFWCDPISGHATLYWYRQILGQGPELLVQFQDESVVDDSQLPKDRFSAERLKGVDSTLKIQPAELGDSAMYLCASSPGTGGTSTDTQYFGPGTRLTVL.

Worth noting for this clone: A junction end diverges from the germline sequence, so it may reflect a read error. The chain combines TRBV11-2 with TRBJ2-1; 7 nucleotides agree with TRBD2. CDR1 is SGHAT and CDR2 is FQNNGV in the germline V gene. This CDR3 comprises 15 residues. For the CDR3, the DNA is TGTGCCTGCAGCTTTGAGCCTAGCGGATACAATGAGCAGGTGTTC. Translation gives CACSFEPSGYNEQVF.

This clone was counted many times. The gene calls are TRBV11-1 and TRBJ2-1; maybe TRBD2 (6 bases). The CDR3 spans 13 residues. Trimming removed 4 bases at V and 7 bases at J, with 11 bases between. Per germline, CDR1 SGHAT and CDR2 FQDESV (reference sequence). The CDR3 region is CASSSRRENEQFF. CDR3 bases: TGTGCCAGCAGCTCACGGAGGGAAAATGAGCAGTTCTTC.

V usage is TRBV28 and J usage is TRBJ2-3; 8 nucleotides agree with TRBD2. Germline loops: CDR1 MDHEN, CDR2 SYDVKM. The CDR3 spans 14 residues. Trimming removed 2 bases from V and 3 bases from J; junction bases left unmatched: 1. For the CDR3, the DNA is TGTGCCAGCAGTTTAGCGGGAGGAACAGATACGCAGTATTTT. Residues: CASSLAGGTDTQYF. Full variable domain (remainder filled in from reference TRBV28 and TRBJ2-3): DVKVTQSSRYLVKRTGEKVFLECVQDMDHENMFWYRQDPGLGLRLIYFSYDVKMKEKGDIPEGYSVSREKKERFSLILESASTNQTSMYLCASSLAGGTDTQYFGPGTRLTVL.

This clone was seen repeatedly, ten times or more. The genes are TRBV19 and TRBJ2-7; D may match TRBD1 or TRBD2 (5 bases each). The CDR3 sequence is 13 residues long. Looked up from germline, CDR1 is LNHDA and CDR2 is SQIVND (reference sequence). The V end lost 9 bases, the J end lost 0 bases, and 12 bases lay between the germline ends. CDR3 in amino acids: CASRGTYSYEQYF. CDR3 nucleotides: TGTGCCAGCCGAGGGACCTACTCCTACGAGCAGTACTTC.

This clone is judged medium-sized. The V call is TRBV4-1, the J call TRBJ2-7; 8 bases align to TRBD2. Trimming at V came to 0 bases and at J to 6 bases, leaving 7 bases not matched to a gene. The CDR3 has 15 residues. CDR1 is MGHRA and CDR2 is YSYEKL in the germline V gene. The DNA of the CDR3 is TGCGCCAGCAGCCAAGATGCGGGGGGCCCGCGCGAGCAGTACTTC. It yields the protein CASSQDAGGPREQYF.

This clone has a count of ten or more. Germline is not matched at one junction end, which may reflect a read error. This rearrangement joins TRBV10-3 to TRBJ1-2; possibly TRBD1 for D (5 bases). CDR1 is ENHRY, CDR2 SYGVKD, per germline. This CDR3 has 16 residues. The CDR3 region has the DNA TGTGCCATCAGCGAGTCGACGGGACGGGCTAACTATGGCTACACCTTC. Amino acids: CAISESTGRANYGYTF.